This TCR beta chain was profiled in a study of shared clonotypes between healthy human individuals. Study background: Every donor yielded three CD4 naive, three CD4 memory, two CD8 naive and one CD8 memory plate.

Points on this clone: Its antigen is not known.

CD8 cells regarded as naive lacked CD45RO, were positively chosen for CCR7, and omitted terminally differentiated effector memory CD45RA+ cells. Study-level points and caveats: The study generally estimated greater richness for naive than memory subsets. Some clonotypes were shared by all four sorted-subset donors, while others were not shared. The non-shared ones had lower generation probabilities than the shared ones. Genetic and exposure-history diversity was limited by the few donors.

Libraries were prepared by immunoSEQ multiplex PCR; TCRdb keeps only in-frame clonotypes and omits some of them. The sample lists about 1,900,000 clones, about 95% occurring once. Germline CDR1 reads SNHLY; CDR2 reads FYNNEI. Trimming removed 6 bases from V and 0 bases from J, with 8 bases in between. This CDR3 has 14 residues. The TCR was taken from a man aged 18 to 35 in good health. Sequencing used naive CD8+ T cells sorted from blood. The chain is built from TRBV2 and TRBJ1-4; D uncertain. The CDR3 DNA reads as TGTGCCAGCAGGGGAAGAGCAACTAATGAAAAACTGTTTTTT. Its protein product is CASRGRATNEKLFF. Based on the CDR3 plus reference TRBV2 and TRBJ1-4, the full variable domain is EPEVTQTPSHQVTQMGQEVILRCVPISNHLYFYWYRQILGQKVEFLVSFYNNEISEKSEIFDDQFSVERPDGSNFTLKIRSTKLEDSAMYFCASRGRATNEKLFFGSGTQLSVL.